This T cell receptor (beta chain) originates from a study of Graves' ophthalmopathy and Graves' hyperthyroidism. CDR3 regions of TCR beta were amplified from RNA transcripts. Amplification began with first-round RT-PCR using HTBI primers, then second-round multiplex PCR was performed. TCRdb re-called the multiplex PCR reads through MiXCR, storing one row per CDR3 protein. The repertoire holds some 390,000 distinct CDR3 sequences, with approximately 20% as singletons. Germline V gives CDR1 SNHLY, CDR2 FYNNEI. The CDR3 contains 13 residues. The V gene end was trimmed by 7 bases and the J gene end by 6 bases; junction bases not matched to a gene: 5.

The chain joins TRBV2 to TRBJ2-5; 10 nucleotides line up with TRBD2. Material: peripheral blood. This sequence originates from a woman aged 18-29 years with Graves' ophthalmopathy. CDR3 sequence reads: CASTTSGVKTQYF. The CDR3 coding sequence is TGTGCCAGCACTACTAGCGGGGTGAAGACCCAGTACTTC.